This T cell receptor beta chain was identified in a study of beta chain features in type 1 diabetes. Study-wide results and limits: In every one of the four CD4+ subsets, TCRB CDR3s were moderately but significantly shorter in Type 1 diabetes patients. The naive, central memory and Treg TCRB repertoires showed an apparent similarity that was greater among patients than among healthy donors. PCR might preferentially amplify shorter templates, equally in patients and controls. Over-representation of high TCR-expressing cells was a possible consequence of cDNA sequencing.

The authors reverse transcribed all of the isolated RNA, so sequencing captured expressed TCRB transcripts. Sequencing used immunoSEQ multiplex PCR; TCRdb keeps in-frame clones, though not all of them. The sample contains about 320,000 clones, about 14% of which appear only once. This clone was observed at least ten times. What it binds is not known. The sequence was collected from a man aged 25-40 years in good health. The sequencing sample was made of central memory CD4+ T cells from blood.

The CDR3 loop reads CASSIGRSIAEAFF. The CDR3 nucleotides read TGTGCCAGTAGTATAGGGCGGAGTATCGCTGAAGCTTTCTTT. The J gene is TRBJ1-1, the V gene TRBV19, with D uncertain. CDR1 and CDR2 from the germline V gene are LNHDA and SQIVND (reference sequence). Trimming removed 1 base at V and 6 bases at J, with 12 bases between. CDR3 length: 14 amino acids.